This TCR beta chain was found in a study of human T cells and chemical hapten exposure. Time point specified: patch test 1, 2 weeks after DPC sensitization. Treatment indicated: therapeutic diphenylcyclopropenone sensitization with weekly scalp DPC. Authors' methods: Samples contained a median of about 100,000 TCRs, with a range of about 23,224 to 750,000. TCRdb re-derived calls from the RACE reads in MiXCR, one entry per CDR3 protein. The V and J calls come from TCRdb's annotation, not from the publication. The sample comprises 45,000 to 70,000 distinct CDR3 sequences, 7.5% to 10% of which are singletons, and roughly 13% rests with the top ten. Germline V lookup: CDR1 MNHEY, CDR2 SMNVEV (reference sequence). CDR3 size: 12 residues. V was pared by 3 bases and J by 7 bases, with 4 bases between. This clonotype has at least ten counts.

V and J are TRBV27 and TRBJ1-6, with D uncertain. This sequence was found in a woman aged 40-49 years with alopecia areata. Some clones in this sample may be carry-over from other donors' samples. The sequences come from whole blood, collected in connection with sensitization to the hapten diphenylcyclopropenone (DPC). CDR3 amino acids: CASSFANSPLHF. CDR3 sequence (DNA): TGTGCCAGCAGTTTCGCGAATTCACCCCTCCACTTT.